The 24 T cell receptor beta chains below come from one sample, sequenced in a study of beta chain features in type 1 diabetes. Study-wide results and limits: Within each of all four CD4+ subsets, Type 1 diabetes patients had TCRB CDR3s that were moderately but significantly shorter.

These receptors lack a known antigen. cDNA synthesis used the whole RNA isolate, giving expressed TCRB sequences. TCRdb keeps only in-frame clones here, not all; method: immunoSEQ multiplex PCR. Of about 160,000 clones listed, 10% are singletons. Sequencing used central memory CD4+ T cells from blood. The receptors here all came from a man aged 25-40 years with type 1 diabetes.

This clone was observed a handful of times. The CDR3, as DNA: TGTGCCAGCAGCCTACCCGGACAGGCGGTAAACACCGGGGAGCTGTTTTTT. Amino acids: CASSLPGQAVNTGELFF. The rearrangement links TRBV5-4 to TRBJ2-2, with 7 bases that match TRBD1. The CDR3 sequence is 17 residues long. CDR1 is SGHNT and CDR2 is YYREEE in the germline V gene (reference sequence). V was pared by 4 bases and J by 2 bases, with 11 bases of the junction left unmatched.

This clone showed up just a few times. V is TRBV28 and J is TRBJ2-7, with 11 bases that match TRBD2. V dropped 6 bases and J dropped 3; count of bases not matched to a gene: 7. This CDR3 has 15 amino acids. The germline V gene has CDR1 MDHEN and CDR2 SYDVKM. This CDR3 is CASRPETSGNYEQYF. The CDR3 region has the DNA TGTGCCAGCAGACCGGAGACTAGCGGGAACTACGAGCAGTACTTC.

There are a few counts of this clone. CDR3 residues: CASSSATGALVEQYF. For the CDR3, the DNA is TGTGCCAGCAGTTCGGCGACAGGGGCCTTGGTCGAGCAGTACTTC. The chain joins TRBV28 to TRBJ2-7; 8 bases map to TRBD1. The CDR3 consists of 15 residues. V shed 4 bases, J shed 6 bases, and the junction held 11 bases outside the gene matches. Germline assignment: CDR1 MDHEN and CDR2 SYDVKM.

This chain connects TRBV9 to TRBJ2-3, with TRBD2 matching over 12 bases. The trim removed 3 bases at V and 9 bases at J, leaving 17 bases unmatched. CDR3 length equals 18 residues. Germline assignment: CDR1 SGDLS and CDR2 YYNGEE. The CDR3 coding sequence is TGTGCCAGCAGCGCCGGGTCCCTTTTGACTAGCGGGAGTGGCACGCAGTATTTT. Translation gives CASSAGSLLTSGSGTQYF. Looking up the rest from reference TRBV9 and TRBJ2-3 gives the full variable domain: DSGVTQTPKHLITATGQRVTLRCSPRSGDLSVYWYQQSLDQGLQFLIQYYNGEERAKGNILERFSAQQFPDLHSELNLSSLELGDSALYFCASSAGSLLTSGSGTQYFGPGTRLTVL.

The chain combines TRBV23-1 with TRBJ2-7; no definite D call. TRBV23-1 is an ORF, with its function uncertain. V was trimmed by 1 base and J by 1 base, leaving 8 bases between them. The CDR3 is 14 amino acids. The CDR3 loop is CASSQYFPSYEQYF. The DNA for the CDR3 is TGCGCCAGCAGTCAATACTTCCCTTCCTACGAGCAGTACTTC.

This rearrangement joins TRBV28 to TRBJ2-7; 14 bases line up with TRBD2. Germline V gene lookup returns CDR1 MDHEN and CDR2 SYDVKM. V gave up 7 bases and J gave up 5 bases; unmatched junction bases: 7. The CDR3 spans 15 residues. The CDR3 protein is CASNGGTSGSNEQYF. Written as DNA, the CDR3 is TGTGCCAGCAATGGGGGGACTAGCGGGAGCAACGAGCAGTACTTC.

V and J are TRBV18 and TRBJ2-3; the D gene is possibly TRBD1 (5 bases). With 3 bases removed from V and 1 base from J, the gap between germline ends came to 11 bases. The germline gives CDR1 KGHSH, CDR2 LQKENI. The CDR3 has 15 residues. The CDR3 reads CASSPQTRGTDTQYF. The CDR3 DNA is TGTGCCAGCTCACCTCAGACCAGGGGCACAGATACGCAGTATTTT.

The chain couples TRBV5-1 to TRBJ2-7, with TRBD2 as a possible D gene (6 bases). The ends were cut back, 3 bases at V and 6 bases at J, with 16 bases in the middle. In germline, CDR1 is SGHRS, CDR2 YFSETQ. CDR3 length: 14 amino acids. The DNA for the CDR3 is TGCGCCAGCAGCTCTCTAGCGATTCTAGGCGAGCAGTACTTC. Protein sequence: CASSSLAILGEQYF. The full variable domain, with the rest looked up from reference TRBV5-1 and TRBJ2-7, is KAGVTQTPRYLIKTRGQQVTLSCSPISGHRSVSWYQQTPGQGLQFLFEYFSETQRNKGNFPGRFSGRQFSNSRSEMNVSTLELGDSALYLCASSSLAILGEQYFGPGTRLTVT.

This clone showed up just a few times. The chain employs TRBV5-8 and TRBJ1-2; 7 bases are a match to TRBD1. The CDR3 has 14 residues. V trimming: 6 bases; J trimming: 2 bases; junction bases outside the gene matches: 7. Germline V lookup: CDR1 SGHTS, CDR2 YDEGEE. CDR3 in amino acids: CASTPLTGNYGYTF. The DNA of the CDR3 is TGTGCCAGCACCCCTCTGACAGGGAACTATGGCTACACCTTC.

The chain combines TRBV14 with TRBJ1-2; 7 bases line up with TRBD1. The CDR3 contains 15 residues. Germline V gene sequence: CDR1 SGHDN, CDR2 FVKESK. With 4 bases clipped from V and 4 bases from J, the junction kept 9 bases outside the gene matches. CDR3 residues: CASSPPGQTSYGYTF. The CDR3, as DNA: TGTGCCAGCAGCCCTCCGGGACAGACCTCCTATGGCTACACCTTC.

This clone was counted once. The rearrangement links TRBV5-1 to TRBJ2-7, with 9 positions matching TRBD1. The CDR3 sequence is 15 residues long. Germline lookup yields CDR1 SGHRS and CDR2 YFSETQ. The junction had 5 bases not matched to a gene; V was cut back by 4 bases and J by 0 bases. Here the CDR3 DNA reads TGCGCCAGCAGCAGGGGACAGGGATCCTCCTACGAGCAGTACTTC. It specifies CASSRGQGSSYEQYF. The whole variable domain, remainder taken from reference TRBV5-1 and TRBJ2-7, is KAGVTQTPRYLIKTRGQQVTLSCSPISGHRSVSWYQQTPGQGLQFLFEYFSETQRNKGNFPGRFSGRQFSNSRSEMNVSTLELGDSALYLCASSRGQGSSYEQYFGPGTRLTVT.

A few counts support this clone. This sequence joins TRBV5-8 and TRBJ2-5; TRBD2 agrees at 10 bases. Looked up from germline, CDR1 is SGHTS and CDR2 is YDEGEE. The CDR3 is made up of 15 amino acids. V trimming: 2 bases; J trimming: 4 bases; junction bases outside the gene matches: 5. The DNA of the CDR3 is TGTGCCAGCAGCTTCCAGCGGGAGGGCCCAGAGACCCAGTACTTC. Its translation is CASSFQREGPETQYF.

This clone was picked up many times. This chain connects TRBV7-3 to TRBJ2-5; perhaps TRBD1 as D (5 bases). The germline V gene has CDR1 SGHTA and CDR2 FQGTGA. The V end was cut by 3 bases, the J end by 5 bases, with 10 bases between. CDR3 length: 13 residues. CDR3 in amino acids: CASSFQGRETQYF. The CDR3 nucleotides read TGTGCCAGCAGCTTCCAGGGTCGGGAGACCCAGTACTTC.

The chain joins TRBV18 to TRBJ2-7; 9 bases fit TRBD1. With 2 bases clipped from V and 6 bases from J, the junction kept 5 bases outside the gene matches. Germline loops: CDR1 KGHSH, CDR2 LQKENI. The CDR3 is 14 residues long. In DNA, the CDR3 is TGTGCCAGCTCACCAGGGACAGGGACCCCCGAGCAGTACTTC. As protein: CASSPGTGTPEQYF.

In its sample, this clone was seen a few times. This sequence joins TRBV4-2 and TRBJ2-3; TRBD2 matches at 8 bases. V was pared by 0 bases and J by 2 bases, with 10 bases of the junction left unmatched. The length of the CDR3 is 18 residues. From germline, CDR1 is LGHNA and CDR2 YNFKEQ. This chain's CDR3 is CASSQDSSAGGITDTQYF. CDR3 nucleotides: TGTGCCAGCAGCCAAGATTCATCCGCGGGAGGAATCACAGATACGCAGTATTTT.

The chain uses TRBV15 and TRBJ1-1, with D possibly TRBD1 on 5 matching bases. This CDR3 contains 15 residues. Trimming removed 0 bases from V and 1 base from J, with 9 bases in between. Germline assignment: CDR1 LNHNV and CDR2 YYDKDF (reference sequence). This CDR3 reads CATSREGLANTEAFF. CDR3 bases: TGTGCCACCAGCAGAGAGGGACTGGCGAACACTGAAGCTTTCTTT.

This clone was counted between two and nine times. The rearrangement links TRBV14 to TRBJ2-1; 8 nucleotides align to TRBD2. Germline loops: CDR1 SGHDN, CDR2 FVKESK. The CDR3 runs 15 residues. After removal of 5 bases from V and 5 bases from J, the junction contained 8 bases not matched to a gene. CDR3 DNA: TGTGCCAGCAGCTCGCTAGCGGGCGGGAACAATGAGCAGTTCTTC. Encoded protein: CASSSLAGGNNEQFF.

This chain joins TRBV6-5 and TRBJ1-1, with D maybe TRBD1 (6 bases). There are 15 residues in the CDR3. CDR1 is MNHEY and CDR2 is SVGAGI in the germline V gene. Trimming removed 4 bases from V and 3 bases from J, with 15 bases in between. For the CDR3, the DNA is TGTGCCAGCAGTTCCAAGGGGGTTCTTGACACTGAAGCTTTCTTT. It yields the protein CASSSKGVLDTEAFF.

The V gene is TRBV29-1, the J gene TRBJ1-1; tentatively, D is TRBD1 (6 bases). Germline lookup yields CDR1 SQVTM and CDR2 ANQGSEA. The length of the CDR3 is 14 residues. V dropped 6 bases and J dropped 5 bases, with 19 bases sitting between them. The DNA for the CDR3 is TGCAGCGTAAATACAGGGTCGGGATTGACTGAAGCTTTCTTT. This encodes CSVNTGSGLTEAFF.

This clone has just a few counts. In DNA form, the CDR3 reads TGTGCCAGCAGCTTGTGGGGGCGGGAGCAGCGGAGGGATGAGCAGTTCTTC. Amino acid sequence: CASSLWGREQRRDEQFF. The genes are TRBV5-6 and TRBJ2-1, with D maybe TRBD2 (7 bases). Germline CDR1 is SGHDT and CDR2 is YYEEEE. CDR3 length: 17 residues. V lost 1 base, J lost 8 bases, and 22 bases lay in between.

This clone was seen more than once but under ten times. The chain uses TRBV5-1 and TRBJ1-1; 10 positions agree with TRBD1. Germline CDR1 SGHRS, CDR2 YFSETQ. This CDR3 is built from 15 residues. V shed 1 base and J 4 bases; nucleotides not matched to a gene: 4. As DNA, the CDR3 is TGCGCCAGCAGCTTGAGGGGACAGGGGATCACTGAAGCTTTCTTT. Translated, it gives CASSLRGQGITEAFF.

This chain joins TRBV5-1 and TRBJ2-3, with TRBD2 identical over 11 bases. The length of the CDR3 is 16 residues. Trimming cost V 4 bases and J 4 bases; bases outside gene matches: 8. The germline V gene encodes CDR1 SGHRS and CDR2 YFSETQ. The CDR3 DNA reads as TGCGCCAGCAGCGCCTCCGGGACTAGCGGTTCAGATACGCAGTATTTT. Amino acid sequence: CASSASGTSGSDTQYF.

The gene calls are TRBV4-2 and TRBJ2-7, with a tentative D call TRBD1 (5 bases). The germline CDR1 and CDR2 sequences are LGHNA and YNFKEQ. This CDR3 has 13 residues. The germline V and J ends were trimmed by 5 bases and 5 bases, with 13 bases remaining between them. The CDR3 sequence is CASSFNRYNEQYF. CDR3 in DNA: TGTGCCAGCAGCTTTAACAGGTACAACGAGCAGTACTTC.

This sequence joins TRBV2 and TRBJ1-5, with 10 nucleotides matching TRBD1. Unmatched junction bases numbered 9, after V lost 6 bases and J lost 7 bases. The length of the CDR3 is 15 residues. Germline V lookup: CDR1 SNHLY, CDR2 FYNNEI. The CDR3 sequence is CASRLGQGVQQPQHF. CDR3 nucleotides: TGTGCCAGCAGGCTTGGACAGGGGGTTCAACAGCCCCAGCATTTT.